These 29 T cell receptor beta chains were sequenced from one sample in a study of Graves' ophthalmopathy and Graves' hyperthyroidism. Amplification of the TCR beta CDR3 regions used RNA transcripts (as template). The first-round RT-PCR employed HTBI primers together with the Qiagen OneStep RT-PCR kit. A multiplex PCR was then performed as the second round. One entry per CDR3 protein results from TCRdb running MiXCR on the multiplex PCR reads. Of about 740,000 distinct CDR3 sequences in the sample, roughly two fifths were seen once. Sequencing was performed on peripheral blood. Source of these receptors: an adult man with Graves' ophthalmopathy.

This sequence joins TRBV2 and TRBJ1-2; 7 nucleotides match TRBD1. Per the germline V gene, CDR1 is SNHLY and CDR2 is FYNNEI. The CDR3 contains 14 residues. The J segment lost 4 bases and the V segment lost 5 bases, leaving 7 bases of the junction unmatched. The CDR3 DNA follows: TGTGCCAGCAGTAATCGACAGGGTACCTATGGCTACACCTTC. Translating gives CASSNRQGTYGYTF.

The table lists this clonotype with a count of one. The chain uses TRBV4-3 and TRBJ2-7; the D gene is possibly TRBD1 (5 bases). CDR3 length equals 15 residues. With 1 base removed from V and 2 bases from J, the gap between germline ends came to 12 bases. CDR1 LGHNA and CDR2 YSLEER come from the germline V gene. CDR3 nucleotide sequence: TGCGCCAGCAGCCAAGTGGAAGACAGTACCTACGAGCAGTACTTC. Encoded protein: CASSQVEDSTYEQYF.

This clonotype appeared a few times. The junction does not match germline at one end; this may be a read error. The chain carries TRBV7-9 and TRBJ2-6, with D perhaps matching TRBD2 (6 bases). Germline lookup yields CDR1 SEHNR and CDR2 FQNEAQ (reference sequence). This CDR3 comprises 16 residues. The CDR3 nucleotides read TGCGCCAGCAGCCCCGGGGGATTCTCTGGGGCCAACGTCCTGACTTTC. Amino acid sequence: CASSPGGFSGANVLTF.

The gene calls are TRBV25-1 and TRBJ1-1, with D tentatively TRBD1 (5 bases). The ends were cut back, 2 bases at V and 6 bases at J, with 13 bases in the middle. The germline CDR1 and CDR2 sequences are MGHDK and SYGVNS. The CDR3 extends over 14 amino acids. CDR3 sequence (DNA): TGTGCCAGCAGTGAAGGATTGGGGACCGCTGAAGCTTTCTTT. Translation: CASSEGLGTAEAFF.

The V call is TRBV7-9, the J call TRBJ2-3, with unresolved D. The V gene lost 9 bases and the J gene lost 4 bases, with 5 bases spanning the gap. CDR3 length: 10 residues. Germline V gene lookup returns CDR1 SEHNR and CDR2 FQNEAQ (reference sequence). The CDR3 DNA follows: TGTGCCAGTGGCGCAGATACGCAGTATTTT. It yields the protein CASGADTQYF.

The chain employs TRBV12-3 or TRBV12-4 and TRBJ1-4; D unresolved. Trimming pared 3 bases from V and 10 bases from J, leaving 12 bases between. The CDR3 has 13 residues. The CDR3 region is CASSLGFFGKLFF. For the CDR3, the DNA is TGTGCCAGCAGTTTGGGTTTTTTCGGAAAACTGTTTTTT.

The chain uses TRBV19 and TRBJ2-7; no reliable D call. CDR3 size: 13 residues. V gave up 5 bases and J gave up 3 bases, with 11 bases separating them. Germline assignment: CDR1 LNHDA and CDR2 SQIVND (reference sequence). In nucleotides, the CDR3 is TGTGCCAGTAGTGTTGGACGGTTCTACGAGCAGTACTTC. This codes for CASSVGRFYEQYF.

This clonotype was detected ten times or more. The J gene is TRBJ1-2, the V gene TRBV5-8; D remains ambiguous. This CDR3 is 13 amino acids long. Trimming removed 3 bases from V and 4 bases from J, with 10 bases in between. Germline CDR1 reads SGHTS; CDR2 reads YDEGEE. The chain's CDR3 is CASSSRAGYGYTF. The CDR3 DNA follows: TGTGCCAGCAGCTCTAGGGCGGGCTATGGCTACACCTTC.

V and J are TRBV20-1 and TRBJ2-5, with a tentative D call TRBD2 (5 bases). Germline V lookup: CDR1 DFQATT, CDR2 SNEGSKA (reference sequence). The CDR3 is 15 residues long. V lost 6 bases to trimming and J lost 3 bases, with 20 bases between them. The CDR3 DNA follows: TGCAGTGCCTTTGCGGAGGAGAGCCTCAAAGAGACCCAGTACTTC. Translated, it gives CSAFAEESLKETQYF.

This clonotype was seen a handful of times. V and J are TRBV5-8 and TRBJ1-2, with D perhaps TRBD1 (5 bases). Per germline, CDR1 SGHTS and CDR2 YDEGEE. Trimming shortened V by 9 bases and J by 8 bases, and 17 bases separated the two germline ends. The CDR3 runs 12 residues. In DNA, the CDR3 is TGTGCCACGGGACCGGGACTATACGGCTACACCTTC. Encoded protein: CATGPGLYGYTF. Full variable domain (outside the CDR3, taken from reference TRBV5-8 and TRBJ1-2): EAGVTQSPTHLIKTRGQQATLRCSPISGHTSVYWYQQALGLGLQFLLWYDEGEERNRGNFPPRFSGRQFPNYSSELNVNALELEDSALYLCATGPGLYGYTFGSGTRLTVV.

As for this clonotype: At one of its ends the junction is not consistent with the germline gene, which may arise from a read error. The rearrangement links TRBV10-3 to TRBJ1-1, with no clear D. Germline V gene data show CDR1 as ENHRY and CDR2 as SYGVKD. The CDR3 spans 16 residues. The CDR3 region is CASSETPPGLNTEAFF. CDR3 nucleotide sequence: TGTGCCAGCAGTGAAACCCCCCCGGGATTGAACACTGAAGCTTTCTTT.

Only a few counts were recorded for this clonotype. The chain uses TRBV6-5 and TRBJ2-7, with 11 bases aligning to TRBD1. The V and J ends lost 0 bases and 6 bases, in that order; junction bases with no gene match: 7. The length of the CDR3 is 16 residues. Germline-derived CDR1 and CDR2 are MNHEY and SVGAGI. CDR3: CASSYSRTGGLGEQYF. In nucleotides, the CDR3 is TGTGCCAGCAGTTACTCCAGGACAGGGGGCTTGGGCGAGCAGTACTTC.

J is TRBJ1-2 and V is TRBV20-1; D gene unclear. The V end lost 4 bases, the J end lost 8 bases, and 11 bases lay between the germline ends. Germline CDR1 reads DFQATT; CDR2 reads SNEGSKA (reference sequence). This CDR3 is 11 amino acids long. CDR3 coding DNA: TGCAGTGCTACCCCGGCGGGGGGCTACACCTTC. Protein: CSATPAGGYTF.

The table lists this clonotype with a count of one. V and J are TRBV15 and TRBJ1-5; D not certain. The CDR3 is made up of 15 amino acids. CDR1 is LNHNV, CDR2 YYDKDF, per germline (reference sequence). V was cut by 0 bases and J by 7 bases, with 13 bases left in between. CDR3 DNA sequence: TGTGCCACCAGCAGAGAGTATGGGAGGGAACAGCCCCAGCATTTT. Translating gives CATSREYGREQPQHF. Based on the CDR3 plus reference TRBV15 and TRBJ1-5, the full variable domain is DAMVIQNPRYQVTQFGKPVTLSCSQTLNHNVMYWYQQKSSQAPKLLFHYYDKDFNNEADTPDNFQSRRPNTSFCFLDIRSPGLGDTAMYLCATSREYGREQPQHFGDGTRLSIL.

The V and J genes are TRBV10-3 and TRBJ1-6; TRBD1 matches 7 bases. The CDR3 is made up of 15 amino acids. Trimming cost V 10 bases and J 5 bases; bases outside gene matches: 11. CDR1 and CDR2 from the germline V gene are ENHRY and SYGVKD. CDR3 DNA: TGTGCCAGCAGAAGACAGGGTAACGATAATTCACCCCTCCACTTT. Encoded protein: CASRRQGNDNSPLHF.

V gene TRBV7-8 combines with J gene TRBJ2-5; the match to TRBD2 covers 12 bases. The CDR3 loop spans 16 amino acids. V was clipped by 2 bases and J by 5 bases; unmatched bases: 6. Looked up from germline, CDR1 is SGHVS and CDR2 is FQNEAQ. CDR3 sequence reads: CASSLRTSGKGETQYF. CDR3 nucleotides: TGTGCCAGCAGCTTAAGGACTAGCGGGAAGGGTGAGACCCAGTACTTC.

The chain links TRBV4-1 to TRBJ2-2; a possible D gene is TRBD1 (6 bases). The germline gives CDR1 MGHRA, CDR2 YSYEKL. The V end was cut by 2 bases, the J end by 4 bases, with 8 bases between. CDR3 length equals 14 residues. CDR3 sequence: CASSQRGTTGELFF. For the CDR3, the DNA is TGCGCCAGCAGCCAAAGGGGGACCACCGGGGAGCTGTTTTTT.

This clonotype was seen many times. The chain has TRBV20-1 and TRBJ1-5; a weak D match, TRBD1 (6 bases). This CDR3 spans 13 amino acids. Trimming removed 6 bases at V and 4 bases at J, with 13 bases between. From germline, CDR1 is DFQATT and CDR2 SNEGSKA (reference sequence). In DNA, the CDR3 is TGCAGTGCCAGAACAGGGACGAATCAGCCCCAGCATTTT. Amino acid sequence: CSARTGTNQPQHF.

V gene TRBV20-1 combines with J gene TRBJ1-1; TRBD1 is a possible D gene (5 bases). V was pared by 6 bases and J by 1 base, with 15 bases between. The germline V gene has CDR1 DFQATT and CDR2 SNEGSKA (reference sequence). CDR3 length: 14 amino acids. CDR3 protein: CSAAGWGRNTEAFF. The CDR3 DNA sequence: TGCAGTGCCGCCGGGTGGGGCCGGAACACTGAAGCTTTCTTT.

Concerning this clonotype: A much bigger clone sits one base away, suggesting this may be a read error. The chain recombines TRBV11-2 with TRBJ2-5, with 8 bases lining up with TRBD1. The CDR3 runs 12 residues. With V trimmed by 5 bases and J by 10 bases, 6 bases remained unmatched. The germline gives CDR1 SGHAT, CDR2 FQNNGV. The CDR3 protein is CASSTDRDDQYF. For the CDR3, the DNA is TGTGCCAGCAGCACGGACAGGGACGACCAGTACTTC.

On this clonotype: A junction boundary mismatches the germline segment, possibly from a read error. The V call is TRBV7-2, the J call TRBJ2-7; 7 nucleotides line up with TRBD2. The germline CDR1 and CDR2 sequences are SGHTA and FQGNSA. This CDR3 is built from 13 residues. The CDR3 nucleotides read TGTGCCAGCAGCTTCGGGAGGTCCTACGAGCAGTGCTTC. It codes for CASSFGRSYEQCF. Variable domain in full (rest from reference TRBV7-2 and TRBJ2-7): GAGVSQSPSNKVTEKGKDVELRCDPISGHTALYWYRQSLGQGLEFLIYFQGNSAPDKSGLPSDRFSAERTGGSVSTLTIQRTQQEDSAVYLCASSFGRSYEQCFGPGTRLTVT.

The sample holds a few counts of this clonotype. This chain uses TRBV5-1 with TRBJ2-7, with TRBD1 identical over 9 bases. Germline-derived CDR1 and CDR2 are SGHRS and YFSETQ. V lost 5 bases to trimming and J lost 0 bases; unmatched junction nucleotides: 9. The CDR3 has 16 amino acids. The CDR3 sequence: CASRVTPGQGSYEQYF. CDR3 DNA sequence: TGCGCCAGCAGGGTGACGCCGGGACAGGGCTCCTACGAGCAGTACTTC.

The chain carries TRBV29-1 and TRBJ2-3; 7 positions agree with TRBD2. Trimming at V came to 3 bases and at J to 0 bases, leaving 0 bases not matched to a gene. The germline CDR1 and CDR2 sequences are SQVTM and ANQGSEA. The CDR3 extends over 13 amino acids. The CDR3, as DNA: TGCAGCGTTGAGCGGGGGAGCACAGATACGCAGTATTTT. Translating gives CSVERGSTDTQYF.

The rearrangement links TRBV2 to TRBJ1-5; D remains unclear. Germline loops: CDR1 SNHLY, CDR2 FYNNEI. This CDR3 spans 13 amino acids. Deletions cut 1 base from V and 14 bases from J, with 15 bases between. The CDR3 spells CASSEGPLRYEHF. In DNA form, the CDR3 reads TGTGCCAGCAGTGAAGGTCCTCTACGCTACGAGCATTTT. The entire variable domain, with the rest obtained from reference TRBV2 and TRBJ1-5, is as follows: EPEVTQTPSHQVTQMGQEVILRCVPISNHLYFYWYRQILGQKVEFLVSFYNNEISEKSEIFDDQFSVERPDGSNFTLKIRSTKLEDSAMYFCASSEGPLRYEHFGDGTRLSIL.

This clonotype has a handful of counts. This chain uses TRBV2 with TRBJ2-2; tentatively, D is TRBD2 (5 bases). The CDR3 runs to 15 residues. The V end lost 6 bases, the J end lost 2 bases, and 13 bases lay between the germline ends. The germline V gene has CDR1 SNHLY and CDR2 FYNNEI. As DNA, the CDR3 is TGTGCCAGCAGACTAGACCGACGAAACACCGGGGAGCTGTTTTTT. Protein: CASRLDRRNTGELFF.

This clonotype was seen more than once but under ten times. The chain employs TRBV24-1 and TRBJ2-7; D gene uncertain. There are 13 residues in the CDR3. The V and J ends lost 6 bases and 4 bases respectively, with 12 bases between them. Germline V gives CDR1 KGHDR, CDR2 SFDVKD. The CDR3 nucleotides are TGTGCCACCAGTATGGTTTCTGGTTACGAGCAGTACTTC. Its protein is CATSMVSGYEQYF.

With respect to this clonotype: Just one base apart from a much larger clone, this may be a read error. The chain recombines TRBV19 with TRBJ1-2, with D perhaps matching TRBD1 (5 bases). V gave up 5 bases and J gave up 8 bases, with 21 bases separating them. The CDR3 consists of 15 residues. Germline V gene data show CDR1 as LNHDA and CDR2 as SQIVND (reference sequence). The CDR3 is CASSLRQPRGSGYTF. The DNA of the CDR3 is TGTGCCAGTAGTTTACGACAGCCACGGGGCTCCGGCTACACCTTC.

The rearrangement joins TRBV9 to TRBJ1-1; perhaps TRBD1 as D (5 bases). This CDR3 region has 15 residues. Germline CDR1 and CDR2: SGDLS and YYNGEE. V was cut by 3 bases and J by 6 bases, with 18 bases left in between. CDR3 sequence reads: CASSGRETDSAEAFF. CDR3 sequence (DNA): TGTGCCAGCAGCGGGAGGGAGACAGACTCCGCTGAAGCTTTCTTT.

On this clonotype itself: This could be a read error, since a much larger clone is one nucleotide away. The chain joins TRBV7-2 to TRBJ2-5; 7 nucleotides align to TRBD2. Per germline, CDR1 SGHTA and CDR2 FQGNSA. The CDR3 length is 18 residues. Trimming at V came to 4 bases and at J to 4 bases, leaving 18 bases not matched to a gene. CDR3 amino acids: CASSSTPRVSGIGETQYF. In DNA form, the CDR3 reads TGTGCCAGCAGCTCAACCCCGAGAGTGAGCGGGATTGGAGAGACCCAGTACTTC.